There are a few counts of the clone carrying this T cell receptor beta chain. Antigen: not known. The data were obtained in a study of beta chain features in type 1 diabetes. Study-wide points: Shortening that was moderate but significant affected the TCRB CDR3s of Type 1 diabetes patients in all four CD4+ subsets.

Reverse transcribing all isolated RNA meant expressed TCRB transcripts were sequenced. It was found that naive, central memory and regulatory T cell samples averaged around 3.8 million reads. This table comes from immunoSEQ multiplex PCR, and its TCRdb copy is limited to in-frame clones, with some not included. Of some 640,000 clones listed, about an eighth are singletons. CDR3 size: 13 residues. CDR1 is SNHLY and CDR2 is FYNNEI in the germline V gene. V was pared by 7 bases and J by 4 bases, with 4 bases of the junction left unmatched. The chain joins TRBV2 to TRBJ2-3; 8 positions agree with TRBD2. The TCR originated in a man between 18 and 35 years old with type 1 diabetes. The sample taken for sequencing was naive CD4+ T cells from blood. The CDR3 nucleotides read TGTGCCAGCACGGGAGCGGGAGCAGATACGCAGTATTTT. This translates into CASTGAGADTQYF.